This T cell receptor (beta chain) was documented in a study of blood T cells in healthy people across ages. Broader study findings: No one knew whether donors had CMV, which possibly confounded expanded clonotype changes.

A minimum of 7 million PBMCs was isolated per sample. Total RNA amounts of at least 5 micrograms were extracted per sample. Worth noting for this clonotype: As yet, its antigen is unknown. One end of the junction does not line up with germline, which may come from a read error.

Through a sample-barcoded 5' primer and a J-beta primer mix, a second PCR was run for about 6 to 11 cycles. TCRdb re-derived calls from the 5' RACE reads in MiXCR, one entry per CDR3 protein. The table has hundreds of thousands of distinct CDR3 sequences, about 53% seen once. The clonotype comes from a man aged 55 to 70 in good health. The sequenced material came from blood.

In nucleotides, the CDR3 is TGTGCCAACAGCCAAGCTCGCGGTGCCTACAATGAGCAGTTCTTC. Protein: CANSQARGAYNEQFF. The rearrangement joins TRBV4-2 to TRBJ2-1, with D unresolved. The germline V gene has CDR1 LGHNA and CDR2 YNFKEQ. CDR3 length: 15 residues.